This T cell receptor (beta chain) derives from a study of blood T cell repertoires in COVID-19. At the level of the study: Sites in the United States, Italy and Spain provided acute and convalescent COVID-19 samples.

The V and J ends lost 6 bases and 4 bases, in that order; junction bases with no gene match: 12. Germline CDR1 is MDHEN and CDR2 is SYDVKM. CDR3 length: 17 amino acids. In the source study's methods: Estimation of nucleated cell counts was performed using reference gene primer amplification. Measured with immunoSEQ multiplex PCR; TCRdb has only the in-frame clones, and not every one. V and J calls and clone size follow that table, whereas D and trimming were derived from the DNA. The data show about 220,000 clones, around 84% seen once. This rearrangement joins TRBV28 to TRBJ1-6; 7 bases line up with TRBD1. Input material: peripheral blood. The sequence derives from a man aged 45 to 65 with active or convalescent COVID-19. CDR3 coding DNA: TGTGCCAGCAGCCCCGGATGGGACAGAAAGTATAATTCACCCCTCCACTTT. It encodes CASSPGWDRKYNSPLHF.